These 18 T cell receptor beta chains came from one sample sequenced in a study of blood T cell repertoires in COVID-19. The method was immunoSEQ multiplex PCR; TCRdb's version includes in-frame clones alone and lacks a portion of them. Among 200,000 to 250,000 clones listed, over 80% were seen once. The sample taken for sequencing was PBMCs or T cells enriched from blood (not recorded which). These receptors were collected from a young woman with acute COVID-19.

This chain connects TRBV6-6 to TRBJ2-2; tentatively, D is TRBD1 (7 bases). Trimming cost V 5 bases and J 3 bases, with 19 bases left between them. The CDR3 runs to 17 residues. Germline CDR1 is MNHNY and CDR2 is SVGAGI (reference sequence). The CDR3 bases are TGTGCCAGCAGTCTAAACCAGGGGGGCCGGGACACCGGGGAGCTGTTTTTT. It translates to CASSLNQGGRDTGELFF.

The chain employs TRBV11-2 and TRBJ2-2; 11 nucleotides agree with TRBD1. Unmatched junction bases numbered 12, after V lost 7 bases and J lost 5 bases. This CDR3 has 17 amino acids. In germline, CDR1 is SGHAT, CDR2 FQNNGV. CDR3 region: CASNFGQGAEGTGELFF. The CDR3 DNA reads TGTGCCAGCAACTTTGGACAGGGGGCTGAGGGGACCGGGGAGCTGTTTTTT.

This clone was seen a single time. The genes are TRBV6-5 and TRBJ1-5; D is possibly TRBD1 (5 bases). Deletions cut 6 bases from V and 4 bases from J, with 16 bases between. This CDR3 comprises 15 residues. Per the germline V gene, CDR1 is MNHEY and CDR2 is SVGAGI. CDR3 coding DNA: TGTGCCAGCAGAGGGAGATCGGGGGTGAATCAGCCCCAGCATTTT. Translation: CASRGRSGVNQPQHF.

The gene calls are TRBV5-1 and TRBJ1-1, with D unresolved. CDR3 length: 15 residues. Looked up from germline, CDR1 is SGHRS and CDR2 is YFSETQ. The V end was cut by 7 bases, the J end by 1 base, with 17 bases between. The CDR3 DNA sequence: TGCGCCAGCGGGGTAAGAGGGATGGGGAACACTGAAGCTTTCTTT. Translated, it gives CASGVRGMGNTEAFF.

The chain links TRBV5-6 to TRBJ1-1, with 7 nucleotides matching TRBD1. Unmatched junction bases numbered 8, after V lost 4 bases and J lost 5 bases. Germline-derived CDR1 and CDR2 are SGHDT and YYEEEE. The CDR3 covers 14 residues. CDR3 coding DNA: TGTGCCAGCAGCCGCCCTCAGGGGGAAACTGAAGCTTTCTTT. Residues: CASSRPQGETEAFF. Using reference TRBV5-6 and TRBJ1-1 for the parts outside the CDR3, the full variable domain is DAGVTQSPTHLIKTRGQQVTLRCSPKSGHDTVSWYQQALGQGPQFIFQYYEEEERQRGNFPDRFSGHQFPNYSSELNVNALLLGDSALYLCASSRPQGETEAFFGQGTRLTVV.

This chain links TRBV7-2 with TRBJ2-2; no clear D gene. The CDR3 totals 15 residues. Germline V CDR1 and CDR2: SGHTA, FQGNSA. V dropped 3 bases and J dropped 3 bases, with 11 bases sitting between them. CDR3 residues: CASSFGSGHTGELFF. The CDR3 region has the DNA TGTGCCAGCAGCTTTGGTTCAGGCCACACCGGGGAGCTGTTTTTT.

The chain is built from TRBV28 and TRBJ1-3; D uncertain. The CDR3 contains 13 residues. The V gene's germline CDR1 is MDHEN and CDR2 SYDVKM. V was shortened by 10 bases and J by 7 bases, with 17 bases between the two germline ends. The CDR3 DNA follows: TGTGCCACCTCCGGGTCGCCATTTAACACCATATATTTT. It translates to CATSGSPFNTIYF.

The V and J genes are TRBV12-5 and TRBJ1-2; 8 nucleotides match TRBD1. After removal of 0 bases from V and 7 bases from J, the junction contained 10 bases not matched to a gene. The CDR3 is 16 amino acids. Germline V gives CDR1 LGHNT, CDR2 FRNRAP. CDR3 residues: CASGLVLSGGAGGYTF. The CDR3 DNA follows: TGTGCTAGTGGTTTGGTACTCTCAGGGGGCGCAGGTGGCTACACCTTC.

The gene calls are TRBV20-1 and TRBJ2-2; 7 bases line up with TRBD2. From germline, CDR1 is DFQATT and CDR2 SNEGSKA (reference sequence). V lost 3 bases to trimming and J lost 0 bases; unmatched junction nucleotides: 4. The CDR3 covers 15 residues. The CDR3 region has the DNA TGCAGTGCTAGTTGGGCGGGGGCGAACACCGGGGAGCTGTTTTTT. Protein product: CSASWAGANTGELFF.

This chain uses TRBV10-3 with TRBJ1-5, with D maybe TRBD1 (6 bases). CDR3 length: 16 amino acids. The V and J ends lost 6 bases and 2 bases respectively, with 17 bases between them. Looked up from germline, CDR1 is ENHRY and CDR2 is SYGVKD. The CDR3 nucleotides are TGTGCCATCAGCCGTTCAGGGGTGGGTGGCAATCAGCCCCAGCATTTT. Encoded protein: CAISRSGVGGNQPQHF.

The CDR3 reads CASSLVDTNQPQHF. CDR3 nucleotide sequence: TGTGCCAGCAGCTTGGTGGACACCAATCAGCCCCAGCATTTT. This rearrangement joins TRBV5-8 to TRBJ1-5, with D perhaps TRBD1 (5 bases). CDR1 SGHTS and CDR2 YDEGEE come from the germline V gene. The V gene lost 0 bases and the J gene lost 3 bases, with 7 bases spanning the gap. The CDR3 runs to 14 residues.

The gene calls are TRBV5-1 and TRBJ2-3, with D possibly matching TRBD1 (6 bases). The V gene lost 0 bases and the J gene lost 0 bases, with 17 bases spanning the gap. CDR1 and CDR2 from the germline V gene are SGHRS and YFSETQ. The CDR3 is made up of 18 amino acids. The CDR3 nucleotides read TGCGCCAGCAGCTTGGTAGTAGGGACACCCTCTAGCACAGATACGCAGTATTTT. Encoded protein: CASSLVVGTPSSTDTQYF.

In nucleotides, the CDR3 is TGTGCCAGCAGTCGTGACAGGCTCTATGGCTACACCTTC. Translation gives CASSRDRLYGYTF. V and J are TRBV6-5 and TRBJ1-2; a weak D match, TRBD1 (6 bases). The germline V and J ends were trimmed by 5 bases and 4 bases, with 11 bases remaining between them. CDR1 MNHEY and CDR2 SVGAGI come from the germline V gene. The CDR3 is made up of 13 amino acids.

This rearrangement joins TRBV6-2 or TRBV6-3 to TRBJ1-2; D is perhaps TRBD1 (5 bases). V was clipped by 2 bases and J by 13 bases, with 17 bases between them. Germline lookup yields CDR1 MNHEY and CDR2 SVGEGT. The CDR3 is 13 amino acids. CDR3 DNA: TGTGCCAGCAGTTACGGGGCAGGCGGTCCAAGCACCTTC. Amino acids: CASSYGAGGPSTF.

The J gene is TRBJ1-1, the V gene TRBV11-2; D is undetermined. Between the trimmed V and J ends, which lost 2 bases and 0 bases, there was a span of 7 bases. Per germline, CDR1 SGHAT and CDR2 FQNNGV. The CDR3 is 14 residues long. CDR3: CASSLPPMNTEAFF. The DNA for the CDR3 is TGTGCCAGCAGCTTACCTCCTATGAACACTGAAGCTTTCTTT.

With respect to this clone: The same CDR3 is also encoded by other DNA sequences in this sample. The chain recombines TRBV5-1 with TRBJ1-1; D gene ambiguous. The CDR3 runs 14 residues. Germline CDR1 is SGHRS and CDR2 is YFSETQ. The V gene lost 5 bases and the J gene lost 1 base, with 12 bases spanning the gap. The CDR3 here is CASSPGRGNTEAFF. In DNA form, the CDR3 reads TGCGCCAGCAGTCCTGGGAGAGGGAACACTGAAGCTTTCTTT.

The V and J genes are TRBV19 and TRBJ1-6; D call uncertain. From germline, CDR1 is LNHDA and CDR2 SQIVND (reference sequence). The germline V and J ends were trimmed by 3 bases and 7 bases, with 19 bases remaining between them. CDR3 length: 17 amino acids. The CDR3: CASSIARGSSWNSPLHF. The CDR3 coding sequence is TGTGCCAGTAGTATCGCTCGCGGGAGTAGTTGGAATTCACCCCTCCACTTT.

This clone occurred a few times. The chain combines TRBV27 with TRBJ1-5; 7 bases line up with TRBD1. The V segment lost 11 bases and the J segment 7 bases; nucleotides outside the gene matches: 11. Germline V gene data show CDR1 as MNHEY and CDR2 as SMNVEV (reference sequence). The CDR3 is 13 residues long. The CDR3 is CARIPRGQQPQHF. The DNA of the CDR3 is TGTGCCCGTATTCCTAGGGGGCAACAGCCCCAGCATTTT.